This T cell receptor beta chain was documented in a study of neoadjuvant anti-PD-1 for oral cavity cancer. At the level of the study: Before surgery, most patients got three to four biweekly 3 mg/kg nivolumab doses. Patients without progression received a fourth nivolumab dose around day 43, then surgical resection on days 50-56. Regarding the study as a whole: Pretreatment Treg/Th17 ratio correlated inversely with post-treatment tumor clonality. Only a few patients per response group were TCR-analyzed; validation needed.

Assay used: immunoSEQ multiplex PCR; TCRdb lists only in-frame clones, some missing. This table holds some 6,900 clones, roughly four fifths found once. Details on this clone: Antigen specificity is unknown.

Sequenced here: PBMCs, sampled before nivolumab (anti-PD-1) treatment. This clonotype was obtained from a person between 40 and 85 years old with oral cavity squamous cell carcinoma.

The CDR3 nucleotides read TGTGCCAGCAGGACGGGGACTAATGCGAACACCGGGGAGCTGTTTTTT. It codes for CASRTGTNANTGELFF. V gene TRBV2 combines with J gene TRBJ2-2; 7 bases agree with TRBD2. Germline-derived CDR1 and CDR2 are SNHLY and FYNNEI. Germline trimming cut 6 bases from V and 0 bases from J; bases unmatched to any gene: 7. The CDR3 spans 16 residues.